The clone carrying this TCR beta chain was recorded at least ten times. Its target is unknown. The protocol attached unique molecular identifiers to individual cDNA molecules. TCRdb fed the 5' RACE reads into MiXCR, producing one record per CDR3 protein. The data contain about 50,000 distinct CDR3 sequences, about 11% of them singletons. This specimen belongs to a study of early T cells in non-severe SARS-CoV-2 infection. In the study overall: RNA in bulk from unsorted whole blood was sequenced, and chains were unpaired.

Study observations and caveats: VDJdb matches were skewed toward anti-spike CD8 T cell responses.

This CDR3 region has 12 residues. V was trimmed by 8 bases and J by 0 bases, leaving 7 bases between them. The clonotype was recovered from an adult who was a healthcare worker with PCR-confirmed SARS-CoV-2 infection or an uninfected control (not recorded which). This chain connects TRBV12-3 or TRBV12-4 to TRBJ2-5; D remains unclear. The sample taken for sequencing was whole blood. The CDR3: CASGSNQETQYF. The CDR3 DNA is TGTGCCAGCGGATCGAACCAAGAGACCCAGTACTTC.